The source of this T cell receptor (beta chain) is a study of glioma-infiltrating T cells after dendritic cell vaccination. Time point given: after dendritic cell vaccination, including at tumor progression/relapse. Sequencing used immunoSEQ multiplex PCR; TCRdb keeps in-frame clones, though not all of them. Of 50,000 to 60,000 clones detected, about 80% appear once; the ten largest clones hold approximately 14%. Note on this clone: Its matching antigen is unknown.

Study-level findings and limits: TCR clonality showed no direct relationship with survival.

CDR3 size: 14 residues. CDR1 and CDR2 (germline): SGHRS, YFSETQ. Trimming removed 4 bases at V and 1 base at J, with 10 bases between. This chain connects TRBV5-1 to TRBJ2-3; maybe TRBD2 (5 bases). The specimen was blood, collected after dendritic cell vaccination. The sequence came from a human donor with glioblastoma. CDR3 nucleotides: TGCGCCAGCAGCAGGCAGGAGGGCACAGATACGCAGTATTTT. It translates to CASSRQEGTDTQYF.